This TCR beta chain was sequenced during a study of cytomegalovirus exposure and HLA in healthy donors. Study information: Ancestry clustering placed 81% of over 300 genotyped donors in the Caucasian-associated cluster. Broader study findings: In a later analysis, DRB1 alleles had the most associated TCRs; HLA-C alleles the fewest. Equally common other TCR beta chains were less clonally expanded than HLA-associated ones, a later analysis found. The presence/absence work took it that sequencing depth was about the same across donors.

In regard to this clone: What it binds is unknown.

V lost 0 bases and J 1 base, leaving 7 bases between the germline ends. The CDR3 covers 14 residues. CDR1 SGHNT and CDR2 YYREEE come from the germline V gene (reference sequence). 13 Jbeta primers and 60 Vbeta primers were used for the PCR. This table comes from immunoSEQ multiplex PCR, and its TCRdb copy is limited to in-frame clones, with some not included. The sample totals 95,000 to 150,000 clones. The V and J genes are TRBV5-4 and TRBJ1-1; D not resolved. The source material was PBMCs. The TCR originated in a man aged 25 to 40 in good health and CMV-seronegative. CDR3 in amino acids: CASSLDTTNTEAFF. The CDR3 coding sequence is TGTGCCAGCAGCTTGGACACCACGAACACTGAAGCTTTCTTT.